This passage covers 14 T cell receptor beta chains from one sample sequenced in a study of T cell responses to AZD1222 COVID-19 vaccine. Clones were read by immunoSEQ multiplex PCR, and TCRdb kept only the in-frame ones, dropping some. The table lists 90,000 to 120,000 clones, around 92% of them singletons, with about 8.1% in the top ten. The sequences come from peripheral blood, collected 28 days after the second AZD1222 dose. The receptors here all came from an adult who received the AZD1222 COVID-19 vaccine.

This sequence joins TRBV20-1 and TRBJ2-3, with TRBD2 matching over 13 bases. CDR3 length: 15 residues. Germline V gene lookup returns CDR1 DFQATT and CDR2 SNEGSKA (reference sequence). V lost 3 bases, J lost 5 bases, and 5 bases stayed unmatched. The CDR3 nucleotides are TGCAGTGCTAGTATACTAGCGGGGGGGCAAGATACGCAGTATTTT. Translating gives CSASILAGGQDTQYF.

DNA for the CDR3: TGTGCCAGCAGCCCCTGGGGGGGAACCTCCTACGAGCAGTACTTC. Its translation is CASSPWGGTSYEQYF. J is TRBJ2-7 and V is TRBV28; TRBD2 matches 7 bases. This CDR3 comprises 15 residues. CDR1 MDHEN and CDR2 SYDVKM come from the germline V gene. The trim removed 6 bases at V and 0 bases at J, leaving 8 bases unmatched.

This clone was counted only a few times. The J gene is TRBJ2-2, the V gene TRBV7-9; D remains ambiguous. This CDR3 has 14 residues. Germline loops: CDR1 SEHNR, CDR2 FQNEAQ (reference sequence). V was clipped by 2 bases and J by 6 bases, with 10 bases between them. The CDR3 DNA reads as TGTGCCAGCAGCTTAATCGGTGGAGCCGGGGAGCTGTTTTTT. Protein: CASSLIGGAGELFF.

The chain has TRBV19 and TRBJ1-5, with unresolved D. The V gene's germline CDR1 is LNHDA and CDR2 SQIVND (reference sequence). This CDR3 region has 16 residues. Between the trimmed V and J ends, which lost 1 base and 0 bases, there was a span of 10 bases. This CDR3 reads CASSIVLGFSNQPQHF. The CDR3 bases are TGTGCCAGTAGTATAGTGTTGGGCTTTAGCAATCAGCCCCAGCATTTT.

The rearrangement links TRBV19 to TRBJ2-7; D possibly corresponds to TRBD1 (5 bases). The V gene's germline CDR1 is LNHDA and CDR2 SQIVND (reference sequence). Trimming removed 0 bases from V and 3 bases from J, with 9 bases in between. The CDR3 is made up of 14 amino acids. For the CDR3, the DNA is TGTGCCAGTAGTATAGATCTAAGGGGCTACGAGCAGTACTTC. It translates to CASSIDLRGYEQYF.

The chain has TRBV19 and TRBJ1-1, with TRBD1 identical over 8 bases. V shed 4 bases and J 1 base; nucleotides not matched to a gene: 11. This CDR3 is built from 17 residues. Germline CDR1 LNHDA, CDR2 SQIVND (reference sequence). CDR3 in DNA: TGTGCCAGTAGTACCCGACAGGGGCCGAATCGGAACACTGAAGCTTTCTTT. Translation: CASSTRQGPNRNTEAFF.

The chain uses TRBV6-2 or TRBV6-3 and TRBJ1-2, with D maybe TRBD1 (5 bases). Trimming pared 0 bases from V and 2 bases from J, leaving 16 bases between. This CDR3 has 17 amino acids. CDR1 is MNHEY, CDR2 SVGEGT, per germline. The DNA for the CDR3 is TGTGCCAGCAGTTACTCTATACCCCACGACAGAAACTATGGCTACACCTTC. This gives the protein CASSYSIPHDRNYGYTF.

V and J are TRBV21-1 and TRBJ2-2; the D call of TRBD2 is as the table states it, not checked on the DNA. TRBV21-1 is a known pseudogene. The CDR3 covers 18 residues. The CDR3 here is CASSESLAGVPQTGELFF. The CDR3 nucleotides are TGTGCCAGCAGCGAATCGCTAGCGGGGGTACCCCAAACCGGGGAGCTGTTTTTT.

The V and J genes are TRBV5-5 and TRBJ2-1; D is perhaps TRBD1 (6 bases). This CDR3 region has 14 residues. The germline gives CDR1 SGHKS, CDR2 YYEKEE (reference sequence). The V end was cut by 0 bases, the J end by 3 bases, with 7 bases between. The CDR3 protein is CASSLGGLYNEQFF. The CDR3 DNA follows: TGTGCCAGCAGCTTGGGGGGGCTCTACAATGAGCAGTTCTTC.

This rearrangement joins TRBV19 to TRBJ2-2; 10 bases fit TRBD1. Germline V lookup: CDR1 LNHDA, CDR2 SQIVND (reference sequence). The CDR3 is 15 amino acids. V trimming: 7 bases; J trimming: 6 bases; junction bases outside the gene matches: 8. The chain's CDR3 is CASTLGTGVSGELFF. The CDR3 DNA is TGTGCCAGTACCCTCGGGACAGGGGTTTCCGGGGAGCTGTTTTTT.

The rearrangement uses TRBV5-1 and TRBJ2-7; 10 bases align to TRBD1. The CDR3 has 14 residues. CDR1 is SGHRS, CDR2 YFSETQ, per germline. V gave up 0 bases and J gave up 6 bases; unmatched junction bases: 3. DNA for the CDR3: TGCGCCAGCAGCTTGGGGACAGGGGGTTCCGAGCAGTACTTC. Translation: CASSLGTGGSEQYF.

The rearrangement joins TRBV10-3 to TRBJ1-3; 7 positions match TRBD1. Germline assignment: CDR1 ENHRY and CDR2 SYGVKD. V dropped 4 bases and J dropped 1; count of bases not matched to a gene: 7. The CDR3 spans 16 residues. This chain's CDR3 is CAISGTGLASGNTIYF. CDR3 in DNA: TGTGCCATCAGTGGGACAGGTTTGGCATCTGGAAACACCATATATTTT.

In its sample, this clone was seen once. This sequence joins TRBV2 and TRBJ2-5; D gene unclear. CDR1 SNHLY and CDR2 FYNNEI come from the germline V gene. This CDR3 comprises 14 residues. V shed 4 bases and J shed 0 bases, with 9 bases lying between them. The CDR3 sequence is CASSGAAYQETQYF. The CDR3 nucleotides are TGTGCCAGCAGTGGGGCCGCGTACCAAGAGACCCAGTACTTC. Supplemented by reference TRBV2 and TRBJ2-5, the full variable domain reads EPEVTQTPSHQVTQMGQEVILRCVPISNHLYFYWYRQILGQKVEFLVSFYNNEISEKSEIFDDQFSVERPDGSNFTLKIRSTKLEDSAMYFCASSGAAYQETQYFGPGTRLLVL.

V is TRBV19 and J is TRBJ2-7; 8 nucleotides match TRBD2. Per germline, CDR1 LNHDA and CDR2 SQIVND (reference sequence). This CDR3 spans 15 amino acids. J was trimmed by 1 base and V by 3 bases; bases with no gene match: 5. The CDR3 nucleotides read TGTGCCAGTAGTATCGAAGCGGGAGAGTCCTACGAGCAGTACTTC. The encoded protein is CASSIEAGESYEQYF.